These 18 T cell receptor beta chains originate from one sample sequenced in a study of regulatory T cells in long-lasting Graves disease. The time point was: newly diagnosed GD, antithyroid drugs for less than 3 months. From PBMCs, RNA was extracted and then used to make the TCR library. HTBI primers from iRepertoire and Arm-PCR of CDR3 regions yielded the TCR beta libraries. TCRdb reprocessed the multiplex PCR reads via MiXCR and lists one record per CDR3 protein. The data contain roughly 220,000 distinct CDR3 sequences, approximately 20% of them seen just once; the ten biggest clones take up around 20%. Specimen: peripheral blood mononuclear cells (PBMCs), collected at new diagnosis, from a patient treated with antithyroid drugs. Receptor source: a female donor with Graves disease.

This clonotype has ten or more counts. The chain combines TRBV12-3 or TRBV12-4 with TRBJ2-7; 10 bases are shared with TRBD2. CDR3 length: 13 residues. J gave up 6 bases and V 4 bases, and 3 bases lay outside the gene matches. CDR3 nucleotides: TGTGCCAGCAGTTCCCGACTAGCGGGCGAGCAGTACTTC. Its translation: CASSSRLAGEQYF.

This clonotype was recorded at least ten times. CDR3 in amino acids: CASSLTGVYGYTF. CDR3 in DNA: TGTGCCAGCAGCCTAACAGGGGTCTATGGCTACACCTTC. This rearrangement joins TRBV3-1 to TRBJ1-2, with TRBD1 identical over 7 bases. The CDR3 runs to 13 residues. Trimming removed 4 bases from V and 4 bases from J; junction bases left unmatched: 3. Looked up from germline, CDR1 is LGHDT and CDR2 is YNNKEL (reference sequence).

The chain has TRBV28 and TRBJ2-5; TRBD1 might be the D (6 bases). CDR1 and CDR2 (germline): MDHEN, SYDVKM. V lost 7 bases and J 4 bases, leaving 13 bases between the germline ends. This CDR3 is 13 amino acids long. For the CDR3, the DNA is TGTGCCAGCACCGGACAGATGGTAGAGACCCAGTACTTC. It encodes CASTGQMVETQYF.

This clonotype was recorded a few times. Mismatch with germline at one junction end may stem from a read error. The gene calls are TRBV5-6 and TRBJ2-3, with a weak D call TRBD2 (5 bases). Gene TRBJ2-5 matches the end of the DNA better, so the J call may be wrong. Germline CDR1 SGHDT, CDR2 YYEEEE. The CDR3 runs 16 residues. In DNA, the CDR3 is TGTGCCAGCAGCTTGCGAGGTCGCCAACGGGGAGAGATCCAGTACTTC. Residues: CASSLRGRQRGEIQYF.

This clonotype was counted ten times or more. The V and J genes are TRBV28 and TRBJ2-7; 7 bases map to TRBD2. J gave up 2 bases and V 7 bases, and 8 bases lay outside the gene matches. Germline V lookup: CDR1 MDHEN, CDR2 SYDVKM. The CDR3 covers 14 residues. CDR3 in amino acids: CASTFERGTYEQYF. Here the CDR3 DNA reads TGTGCCAGCACTTTCGAGCGGGGAACCTACGAGCAGTACTTC.

This clonotype has ten or more counts. This rearrangement joins TRBV24-1 to TRBJ2-3; weak D call: TRBD2 (6 bases). The germline V gene has CDR1 KGHDR and CDR2 SFDVKD. This CDR3 is built from 18 residues. Trimming took 4 bases from V and 0 from J, leaving 19 bases between them. In DNA, the CDR3 is TGTGCCACCAGTGAACCTGGACAAAGGGAGGAGAGCACAGATACGCAGTATTTT. Translation: CATSEPGQREESTDTQYF.

This clonotype showed up many times. The chain joins TRBV10-2 to TRBJ2-1; D ambiguous. CDR1 is WSHSY, CDR2 SAAADI, per germline. The CDR3 runs to 12 residues. V lost 6 bases, J lost 9 bases, and 12 bases lay in between. CDR3 nucleotides: TGCGCCAGCAGGGACCCTAACCCTGAGCAGTTCTTC. Translating it yields CASRDPNPEQFF.

This clonotype has ten or more counts. The chain is built from TRBV28 and TRBJ2-5, with 7 positions matching TRBD2. The trim removed 3 bases at V and 4 bases at J, leaving 14 bases unmatched. From germline, CDR1 is MDHEN and CDR2 SYDVKM. This CDR3 region has 17 residues. In nucleotides, the CDR3 is TGTGCCAGCAGTTTTGGTCTAGCGGCTGAAAAGGGAGAGACCCAGTACTTC. Protein sequence: CASSFGLAAEKGETQYF.

This clonotype was detected only once. This CDR3 is CASSPALGTANEKLFF. DNA of the CDR3: TGCGCCAGCAGCCCTGCCCTTGGGACAGCTAATGAAAAACTGTTTTTT. The V and J genes are TRBV5-1 and TRBJ1-4; TRBD1 matches at 7 bases. Trimming cost V 4 bases and J 3 bases; bases outside gene matches: 9. Germline loops: CDR1 SGHRS, CDR2 YFSETQ. The CDR3 contains 16 residues.

The V gene is TRBV29-1, the J gene TRBJ2-1; 9 bases line up with TRBD1. CDR1 is SQVTM and CDR2 is ANQGSEA in the germline V gene. This CDR3 has 14 amino acids. V shed 5 bases, J shed 7 bases, and the junction held 9 bases outside the gene matches. This chain's CDR3 is CSVSTWTGDNEQFF. The CDR3, as DNA: TGCAGCGTTTCAACCTGGACAGGGGATAATGAGCAGTTCTTC.

This clonotype was found once. The chain carries TRBV27 and TRBJ2-1; TRBD1 matches 9 bases. V lost 6 bases to trimming and J lost 7 bases; unmatched junction nucleotides: 13. The CDR3 is made up of 16 amino acids. Per germline, CDR1 MNHEY and CDR2 SMNVEV (reference sequence). In DNA form, the CDR3 reads TGTGCCAGCAGCCTCTTAGCCGGGACAGGGTGGAATGAGCAGTTCTTC. Protein sequence: CASSLLAGTGWNEQFF.

This clonotype has a count of ten or more. The chain couples TRBV10-2 to TRBJ1-1; 8 nucleotides line up with TRBD1. This CDR3 has 16 residues. V dropped 0 bases and J dropped 5; count of bases not matched to a gene: 8. CDR1 and CDR2 from the germline V gene are WSHSY and SAAADI. CDR3 in DNA: TGCGCCAGCAGTGAGTCTTGGCAGGGGGCAAAGACTGAAGCTTTCTTT. It yields the protein CASSESWQGAKTEAFF.

This clonotype was seen once. With a far larger clone one base away, a read error is the likely cause. The CDR3 DNA reads TGTGCCAGCAGCTTGCTAAGAACAGGGACCCTTCTGGGGACCCAGTACTTC. Translating it yields CASSLLRTGTLLGTQYF. The rearrangement uses TRBV7-2 and TRBJ2-5, with D maybe TRBD1 (6 bases). The V end was cut by 3 bases, the J end by 7 bases, with 24 bases between. The V gene's germline CDR1 is SGHTA and CDR2 FQGNSA. CDR3 length: 17 amino acids.

Ten or more counts support this clonotype. V and J are TRBV27 and TRBJ1-1; unclear D gene. From germline, CDR1 is MNHEY and CDR2 SMNVEV (reference sequence). Trimming cost V 6 bases and J 1 base, with 18 bases left between them. The CDR3 totals 16 residues. CDR3 in DNA: TGTGCCAGCAGCCCATTGCCGGGTCGTTCGAACACTGAAGCTTTCTTT. Translation gives CASSPLPGRSNTEAFF.

Many counts were recorded for this clonotype. The gene calls are TRBV11-2 and TRBJ1-3; D uncertain. The CDR3 has 13 residues. Per the germline V gene, CDR1 is SGHAT and CDR2 is FQNNGV. Trimming took off 2 bases at V and 1 base at J, with 3 bases between the two ends. CDR3 DNA sequence: TGTGCCAGCAGCTTACAGTCTGGAAACACCATATATTTT. Protein: CASSLQSGNTIYF.

This clonotype occurred many times. This rearrangement joins TRBV4-1 to TRBJ1-3, with 8 nucleotides matching TRBD1. The CDR3 consists of 15 residues. Germline V gives CDR1 MGHRA, CDR2 YSYEKL. The V gene end was trimmed by 0 bases and the J gene end by 4 bases; junction bases not matched to a gene: 2. The CDR3 DNA reads TGCGCCAGCAGCCAAGAGGACAGGGCGGGAAACACCATATATTTT. Residues: CASSQEDRAGNTIYF.

This clonotype was seen at least ten times. This chain connects TRBV7-9 to TRBJ2-3, with D maybe TRBD2 (5 bases). This CDR3 spans 14 amino acids. Trimming shortened V by 5 bases and J by 6 bases, and 15 bases separated the two germline ends. The germline V gene has CDR1 SEHNR and CDR2 FQNEAQ (reference sequence). Written as DNA, the CDR3 is TGTGCCAGCAGCCCCGGAATAGTAGCGGATACGCAGTATTTT. As protein: CASSPGIVADTQYF. Full variable domain (remainder filled in from reference TRBV7-9 and TRBJ2-3): DTGVSQNPRHKITKRGQNVTFRCDPISEHNRLYWYRQTLGQGPEFLTYFQNEAQLEKSRLLSDRFSAERPKGSFSTLEIQRTEQGDSAMYLCASSPGIVADTQYFGPGTRLTVL.

The V gene is TRBV5-1, the J gene TRBJ2-4; D gene uncertain. With 5 bases removed from V and 0 bases from J, the gap between germline ends came to 9 bases. Per the germline V gene, CDR1 is SGHRS and CDR2 is YFSETQ. The CDR3 totals 14 residues. In DNA, the CDR3 is TGCGCCAGCAGACAAGACCTAGCCAAAAACATTCAGTACTTC. Its protein is CASRQDLAKNIQYF.